Following are 14 T cell receptor beta chains from one sample sequenced in a study of OX40 agonist ivuxolimab in advanced cancers. Profiled with immunoSEQ multiplex PCR; TCRdb holds only in-frame clones, not every one. Of 45,000 to 60,000 clones in the sample, less than 90% were seen once. This sample comprised CD4+ or CD8+ T cells sorted from blood, obtained in a trial of the OX40 agonist ivuxolimab. These receptors were collected from an adult with an advanced solid tumor such as melanoma, head and neck, liver or kidney cancer.

The rearrangement uses TRBV5-1 and TRBJ2-3; D ambiguous. There are 15 residues in the CDR3. CDR1 SGHRS and CDR2 YFSETQ come from the germline V gene. V was cut by 0 bases and J by 3 bases, with 11 bases left in between. CDR3 bases: TGCGCCAGCAGCTTGGGATCCAGGCCTACAGATACGCAGTATTTT. Translation gives CASSLGSRPTDTQYF.

The chain links TRBV27 to TRBJ1-4; 7 bases fit TRBD1. The CDR3 spans 15 residues. The germline CDR1 and CDR2 sequences are MNHEY and SMNVEV (reference sequence). With V trimmed by 5 bases and J by 6 bases, 9 bases remained unmatched. CDR3 DNA: TGTGCCAGCAGTCCTTTACAGGGGTGGGATGAAAAACTGTTTTTT. It translates to CASSPLQGWDEKLFF.

The CDR3 DNA is TGTGCCAGCAGAATCACTAGCGGGGGGCGTGAGCAGTACTTC. Protein sequence: CASRITSGGREQYF. This chain uses TRBV6-6 with TRBJ2-7; 12 nucleotides match TRBD2. CDR3 size: 14 residues. The germline V gene encodes CDR1 MNHNY and CDR2 SVGAGI (reference sequence). V gave up 6 bases and J gave up 7 bases; unmatched junction bases: 7.

CDR3 bases: TGTGCCAGCAGTGTTGAAACCTACACTGAAGCTTTCTTT. Protein sequence: CASSVETYTEAFF. This chain connects TRBV6-5 to TRBJ1-1; D gene uncertain. The CDR3 has 13 residues. With 5 bases removed from V and 3 bases from J, the gap between germline ends came to 10 bases. CDR1 MNHEY and CDR2 SVGAGI come from the germline V gene.

The chain is built from TRBV11-3 and TRBJ2-1; 8 bases are a match to TRBD1. Germline trimming cut 4 bases from V and 5 bases from J; bases unmatched to any gene: 4. The CDR3 sequence is 14 residues long. Germline V CDR1 and CDR2: SGHNT, YENEEA. The CDR3 region is CASSSGTGDNEQFF. The CDR3 bases are TGTGCCAGCAGCTCCGGGACAGGAGACAATGAGCAGTTCTTC.

This clone has a single count. This chain uses TRBV5-4 with TRBJ2-5; 7 nucleotides align to TRBD1. After removal of 2 bases from V and 2 bases from J, the junction contained 3 bases not matched to a gene. The germline gives CDR1 SGHNT, CDR2 YYREEE (reference sequence). This CDR3 spans 14 amino acids. The CDR3: CASSLPGQQETQYF. The CDR3 DNA reads TGTGCCAGCAGCTTACCGGGACAGCAAGAGACCCAGTACTTC.

The rearrangement uses TRBV28 and TRBJ1-1; TRBD1 agrees at 12 bases. This CDR3 is 15 amino acids long. Per the germline V gene, CDR1 is MDHEN and CDR2 is SYDVKM. Trimming at V came to 7 bases and at J to 9 bases, leaving 12 bases not matched to a gene. The CDR3 reads CASTQIGTGGRQAFF. In nucleotides, the CDR3 is TGTGCCAGCACCCAGATAGGGACAGGGGGCCGCCAAGCTTTCTTT.

This rearrangement joins TRBV7-9 to TRBJ2-5; D might be TRBD2 (5 bases). Germline loops: CDR1 SEHNR, CDR2 FQNEAQ (reference sequence). The CDR3 spans 14 residues. Trimming cost V 10 bases and J 3 bases, with 18 bases left between them. CDR3 protein: CATVSRPREETQYF. The CDR3 coding sequence is TGTGCCACCGTATCGCGCCCGCGGGAAGAGACCCAGTACTTC.

This clone was seen just once. The chain has TRBV11-2 and TRBJ2-6, with a weak D call TRBD2 (6 bases). This CDR3 is built from 18 residues. From germline, CDR1 is SGHAT and CDR2 FQNNGV. V lost 1 base and J 1 base, leaving 14 bases between the germline ends. This chain's CDR3 is CASSLGGGFGSGANVLTF. CDR3 in DNA: TGTGCCAGCAGCTTAGGCGGAGGGTTCGGATCTGGGGCCAACGTCCTGACTTTC.

The chain is built from TRBV19 and TRBJ2-7; perhaps D is TRBD1 or TRBD2 (6 bases each). This CDR3 has 14 amino acids. Trimming left V 2 bases short and J 1 base short, with 9 bases between. Germline V gives CDR1 LNHDA, CDR2 SQIVND (reference sequence). CDR3 in DNA: TGTGCCAGTAGTATAAGGGGGGATTCCTACGAGCAGTACTTC. Its protein product is CASSIRGDSYEQYF. Together with reference TRBV19 and TRBJ2-7, the CDR3 gives the full variable domain: DGGITQSPKYLFRKEGQNVTLSCEQNLNHDAMYWYRQDPGQGLRLIYYSQIVNDFQKGDIAEGYSVSREKKESFPLTVTSAQKNPTAFYLCASSIRGDSYEQYFGPGTRLTVT.

This clone has a handful of counts. This chain links TRBV6-6 with TRBJ2-4, with D maybe TRBD1 (6 bases). Germline V gene sequence: CDR1 MNHNY, CDR2 SVGAGI (reference sequence). The CDR3 sequence is 15 residues long. With 3 bases removed from V and 5 bases from J, the gap between germline ends came to 14 bases. CDR3 DNA sequence: TGTGCCAGCAGTTATTCACAGGGCGACCAAAACATTCAGTACTTC. Protein: CASSYSQGDQNIQYF.

This chain uses TRBV6-1 with TRBJ2-1, with 8 bases that match TRBD1. Germline loops: CDR1 MNHNS, CDR2 SASEGT. This CDR3 comprises 16 residues. Germline trimming cut 1 base from V and 2 bases from J; bases unmatched to any gene: 4. CDR3 nucleotide sequence: TGTGCCAGCAGTGAAGTGGACAGGGAGCCCTACAATGAGCAGTTCTTC. Protein product: CASSEVDREPYNEQFF.

V usage is TRBV19 and J usage is TRBJ1-4, with 7 positions matching TRBD1. Per germline, CDR1 LNHDA and CDR2 SQIVND (reference sequence). CDR3 length: 13 residues. Trimming cost V 9 bases and J 6 bases; bases outside gene matches: 7. The chain's CDR3 is CASVGQSYEKLFF. The CDR3 nucleotides are TGTGCCAGCGTGGGACAGTCCTATGAAAAACTGTTTTTT.

The chain carries TRBV10-1 and TRBJ2-7; D may be TRBD2 (5 bases). Trimming stripped 0 bases from V and 2 bases from J, with 14 bases between. The CDR3 contains 16 residues. Per germline, CDR1 WNHNN and CDR2 SYGVQD (reference sequence). DNA of the CDR3: TGCGCCAGCAGTGAGTCGAGGGCAGCCGGTACCTACGAGCAGTACTTC. It specifies CASSESRAAGTYEQYF.